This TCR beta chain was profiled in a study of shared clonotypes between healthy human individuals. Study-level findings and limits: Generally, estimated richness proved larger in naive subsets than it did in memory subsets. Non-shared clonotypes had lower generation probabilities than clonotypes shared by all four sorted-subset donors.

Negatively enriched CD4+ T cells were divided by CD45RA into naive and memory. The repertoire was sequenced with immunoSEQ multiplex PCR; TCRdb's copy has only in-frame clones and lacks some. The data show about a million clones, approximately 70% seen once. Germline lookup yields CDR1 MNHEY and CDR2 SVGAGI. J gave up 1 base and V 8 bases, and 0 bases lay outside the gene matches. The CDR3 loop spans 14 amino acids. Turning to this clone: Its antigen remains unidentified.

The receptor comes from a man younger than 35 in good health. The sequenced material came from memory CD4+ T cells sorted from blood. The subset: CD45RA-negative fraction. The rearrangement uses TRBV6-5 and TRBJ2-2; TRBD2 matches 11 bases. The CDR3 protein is CASGTSGNTGELFF. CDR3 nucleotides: TGTGCCAGCGGGACTAGCGGGAACACCGGGGAGCTGTTTTTT.